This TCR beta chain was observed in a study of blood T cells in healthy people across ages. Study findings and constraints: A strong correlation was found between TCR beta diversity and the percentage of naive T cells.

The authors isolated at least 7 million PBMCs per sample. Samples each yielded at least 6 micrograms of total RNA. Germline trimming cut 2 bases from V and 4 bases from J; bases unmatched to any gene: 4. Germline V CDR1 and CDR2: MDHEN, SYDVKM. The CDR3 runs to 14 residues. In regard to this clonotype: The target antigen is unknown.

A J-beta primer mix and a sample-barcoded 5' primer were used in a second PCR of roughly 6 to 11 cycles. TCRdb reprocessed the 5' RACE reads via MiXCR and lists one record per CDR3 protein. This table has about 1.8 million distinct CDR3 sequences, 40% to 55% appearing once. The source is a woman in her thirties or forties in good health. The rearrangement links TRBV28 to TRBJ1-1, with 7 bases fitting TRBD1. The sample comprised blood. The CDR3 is CASSLPPGGTEAFF. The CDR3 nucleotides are TGTGCCAGCAGTTTACCCCCAGGGGGCACTGAAGCTTTCTTT. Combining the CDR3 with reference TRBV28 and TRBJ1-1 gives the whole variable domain DVKVTQSSRYLVKRTGEKVFLECVQDMDHENMFWYRQDPGLGLRLIYFSYDVKMKEKGDIPEGYSVSREKKERFSLILESASTNQTSMYLCASSLPPGGTEAFFGQGTRLTVV.